This TCR beta chain was found in a study of T-cell reconstitution after alpha-beta-depleted transplantation in children. The germline V gene has CDR1 SQVTM and CDR2 ANQGSEA. The CDR3 spans 14 residues. V shed 1 base and J 1 base; nucleotides not matched to a gene: 3. This clonotype was found many times. As it was prepared, the TCRbeta library received unique molecular identifiers. MiXCR, run by TCRdb on the PCR reads, gives a single entry per CDR3 protein. The sample carries about 300,000 distinct CDR3 sequences, about a tenth recorded once. The material was PBMCs, obtained before TCRalphabeta/CD19-depleted stem cell transplant. The origin of this receptor is a boy under three years old with acute myeloid leukemia, due to receive a stem cell transplant. This rearrangement joins TRBV29-1 to TRBJ2-7; 8 nucleotides align to TRBD2. CDR3 bases: TGCAGCGTTGAAGGTCTAGCGGGTTCCTACGAGCAGTACTTC. Residues: CSVEGLAGSYEQYF.